The rows below give T cell receptor beta chains drawn from one sample of a study of cytomegalovirus exposure and HLA in healthy donors. The assay was immunoSEQ multiplex PCR, and TCRdb's table has in-frame clones only and misses some. The profile shows about 240,000 clones, just under 90% of them singletons. The material sequenced was PBMCs. Every receptor here comes from a man aged 18 to 35 in good health and CMV-seronegative. CDR3s include the opening cysteine and the closing phenylalanine or tryptophan. Each record gives: J gene, clone size, V gene, D gene, CDR3 DNA, CDR3 protein. D genes are given only for firm matches. Only part of the rows carry a size: once, few, many, or a class if the clone is expanded.

TRBJ1-6	NA	TRBV6-5	NA	TGTGCCAGCAGCCTTACAGGGCGGCGGACCCTCCACTTT	CASSLTGRRTLHF
TRBJ2-7	NA	TRBV23-1	TRBD1	TGCCGCACCCGGGGACAGAGAAACGAGCAGTACTTC	CRTRGQRNEQYF
TRBJ2-3	NA	TRBV5-4	NA	TGTGCCAGCGGAGGGGTGACTAGCACAGATACGCAGTATTTT	CASGGVTSTDTQYF
TRBJ2-3	NA	TRBV5-1	TRBD2	TGCGCCAGCAGTTCAGCGGGAGGCCACGGAGATACGCAGTATTTT	CASSSAGGHGDTQYF
TRBJ1-2	few	TRBV4-2	NA	TGTGCCAGCAGTCATGTAGGCCCGACAGCTGGCTACACCTTC	CASSHVGPTAGYTF
TRBJ2-7	NA	TRBV6-1	TRBD1	TGTGCCAGCAGTGGTGGGACAGGGGTCCACGAGCAGTACTTC	CASSGGTGVHEQYF
TRBJ1-4	NA	TRBV7-2	NA	TGTGCCAGCAGCCCCGGAGTTGAAAAACTGTTTTTT	CASSPGVEKLFF
TRBJ1-2	NA	TRBV7-2	NA	TGTGCCAGCAGCCCAGGCGGGAAGGGTTACTATGGCTACACCTTC	CASSPGGKGYYGYTF
TRBJ1-4	NA	TRBV2	TRBD1	TGTGCCAGCAGTCGACAGGGGGTGAATGAAAAACTGTTTTTT	CASSRQGVNEKLFF
TRBJ1-6	NA	TRBV27	TRBD1	TGTGCCAGCAGTTTATCCGGGACAGGGCATTCACCCCTCCACTTT	CASSLSGTGHSPLHF
TRBJ2-2	NA	TRBV7-3	NA	TGTGCCAGCAGCCCCGGTTCGATCGACGGGGAGCTGTTTTTT	CASSPGSIDGELFF
TRBJ1-1	NA	TRBV6-6	NA	TGTGCCAGCAGTTACCCCGGGGGCGGGGGAGAAACTGAAGCTTTCTTT	CASSYPGGGGETEAFF
TRBJ1-2	NA	TRBV5-4	NA	TGTGCCAGCAGCTTGGAGAGGGCCTTCTATGGCTACACCTTC	CASSLERAFYGYTF
TRBJ2-7	once	TRBV29-1	TRBD1	TGCAGCGTTGGCGGACAGGGGGAGAGGGAGCAGTACTTC	CSVGGQGEREQYF
TRBJ1-6	once	TRBV6-1	TRBD1	TGTGCCAGCAGTGAAGTTCCGGGACAGCGCTATGTGGCCCTCCACTTT	CASSEVPGQRYVALHF
TRBJ2-5	once	TRBV29-1	NA	TGCAGCGAGAGTAGGAGCGGCCAAGAGACCCAGTACTTC	CSESRSGQETQYF
TRBJ2-7	NA	TRBV4-2	TRBD2	TGTGCCAGCAGCCAGTGGGCGGGAGGTTCCTACGAGCAGTACTTC	CASSQWAGGSYEQYF
TRBJ2-3	once	TRBV7-2	TRBD2	TGTGCCAGCAGCTTTGGGCTAGCGGGGGCCCTAGAGGCAGATACGCAGTATTTT	CASSFGLAGALEADTQYF
TRBJ2-1	NA	TRBV18	TRBD1	TGTGCCAGCTCACTCCGGGACAGGGAGATTGAGCAGTTCTTC	CASSLRDREIEQFF
TRBJ1-2	NA	TRBV18	NA	TGTGCCAGCTCACCCACCCTAGATGGCTACACCTTC	CASSPTLDGYTF
TRBJ2-2	few	TRBV6-4	TRBD2	TGTGCCAGCAGTGACCCTCGGGGGGCCGGGGAGCTGTTTTTT	CASSDPRGAGELFF
TRBJ2-7	NA	TRBV27	TRBD1	TGTGCCAGCAGTCCACAGGGGGCTTCCTACGAGCAGTACTTC	CASSPQGASYEQYF
TRBJ2-3	NA	TRBV19	TRBD1	TGTGCCAGTAGACATAGACAGGGACCCACAGATACGCAGTATTTT	CASRHRQGPTDTQYF
TRBJ1-4	NA	TRBV29-1	TRBD1	TGCAGCGCCAGAACAGGGGGCACTAATGAAAAACTGTTTTTT	CSARTGGTNEKLFF
TRBJ2-5	NA	TRBV5-1	TRBD1	TGCGCCAGCAGCTTGGCCGTTGGGACAGCCAGCTCGGCCCAGTACTTC	CASSLAVGTASSAQYF
TRBJ1-4	NA	TRBV4-3	TRBD1	TGCGCCAGCAGCCAAGATCCCGACAGGGTCGAAAAACTGTTTTTT	CASSQDPDRVEKLFF
TRBJ1-2	NA	TRBV19	NA	TGTGCCAGTAGTACCCCCATCTCCTCGAGGGGCTACACCTTC	CASSTPISSRGYTF
TRBJ2-7	NA	TRBV15	NA	TGTGCCACCAGCAGGGAGGGGTACGAGCAGTACTTC	CATSREGYEQYF
TRBJ2-4	NA	TRBV4-1	TRBD1	TGCGCCAGCAGCCCATCCCCTCGACAGGGCCGAAACATTCAGTACTTC	CASSPSPRQGRNIQYF
TRBJ1-2	NA	TRBV11-2	NA	TGTGCCAGCAGCTTATCCTCGGCCCCTGGCGGCTATGGCTACACCTTC	CASSLSSAPGGYGYTF
TRBJ2-1	NA	TRBV5-5	NA	TGTGCCAGCAGCTTACCGCCAGGGTACAATGAGCAGTTCTTC	CASSLPPGYNEQFF
TRBJ2-1	NA	TRBV5-1	TRBD2	TGCGCCAGCAGCTCCCCCCCCCTGGCTAGCGGGCTTAAGTACAATGAGCAGTTCTTC	CASSSPPLASGLKYNEQFF
TRBJ1-3	NA	TRBV6-1	NA	TGTGCCAGCAGTGAATGGGTCAGGGCTGGAAACACCATATATTTT	CASSEWVRAGNTIYF